Shown below are 9 T cell receptor beta chains from a single sample sequenced in a study of CD8 T cells in ankylosing spondylitis. TCRdb re-called the 5' RACE reads with MiXCR, one entry per CDR3 protein. The sample yields approximately 210,000 distinct CDR3 sequences, around 13% seen once. Sequenced: blood, either unsorted or a sorted T cell fraction (not recorded which). These receptor sequences come from a male donor with ankylosing spondylitis or in good health (not recorded which).

The V gene is TRBV6-1, the J gene TRBJ2-5; TRBD1 aligns across 11 bases. The V gene end was trimmed by 1 base and the J gene end by 5 bases; junction bases not matched to a gene: 6. CDR3 size: 16 residues. Germline V gives CDR1 MNHNS, CDR2 SASEGT. As DNA, the CDR3 is TGTGCCAGCAGTGAAGTCTCCGGACAGGGGGCTGAGACCCAGTACTTC. Its protein is CASSEVSGQGAETQYF.

The chain combines TRBV7-8 with TRBJ1-2, with unresolved D. CDR1 SGHVS and CDR2 FQNEAQ come from the germline V gene. V was trimmed by 5 bases and J by 5 bases, leaving 15 bases between them. This CDR3 has 14 amino acids. In nucleotides, the CDR3 is TGTGCCAGCAGCCTCCTGACCCTGGAGTATGGCTACACCTTC. Protein product: CASSLLTLEYGYTF.

The chain joins TRBV7-8 to TRBJ2-6, with TRBD1 as a possible D gene (6 bases). Germline V gene sequence: CDR1 SGHVS, CDR2 FQNEAQ. V was clipped by 8 bases and J by 2 bases, with 16 bases between them. The CDR3 totals 16 residues. CDR3 residues: CASLKQGSPGANVLTF. DNA of the CDR3: TGTGCCAGCCTGAAACAGGGTTCCCCTGGGGCCAACGTCCTGACTTTC.

CDR3 sequence reads: CASSQAGEADTQYF. The CDR3 region has the DNA TGTGCCAGCAGCCAAGCGGGAGAGGCAGATACGCAGTATTTT. The rearrangement links TRBV4-2 to TRBJ2-3; perhaps TRBD2 as D (6 bases). The CDR3 has 14 residues. V lost 1 base and J 4 bases, leaving 9 bases between the germline ends. Germline assignment: CDR1 LGHNA and CDR2 YNFKEQ.

The J gene is TRBJ2-7, the V gene TRBV5-1, with TRBD2 identical over 12 bases. The CDR3 length is 16 residues. Germline V gives CDR1 SGHRS, CDR2 YFSETQ. V trimming: 0 bases; J trimming: 2 bases; junction bases outside the gene matches: 3. DNA for the CDR3: TGCGCCAGCAGCTTGGGGACTAGCGGGGATACCTACGAGCAGTACTTC. As protein: CASSLGTSGDTYEQYF. Using reference TRBV5-1 and TRBJ2-7 for the parts outside the CDR3, the full variable domain is KAGVTQTPRYLIKTRGQQVTLSCSPISGHRSVSWYQQTPGQGLQFLFEYFSETQRNKGNFPGRFSGRQFSNSRSEMNVSTLELGDSALYLCASSLGTSGDTYEQYFGPGTRLTVT.

The chain recombines TRBV27 with TRBJ1-1; D gene uncertain. Trimming left V 10 bases short and J 1 base short, with 7 bases between. CDR3 size: 11 residues. In germline, CDR1 is MNHEY, CDR2 SMNVEV (reference sequence). CDR3 in amino acids: CAKEANTEAFF. CDR3 bases: TGTGCCAAAGAGGCGAACACTGAAGCTTTCTTT.

This clonotype was seen more than once but under ten times. This sequence joins TRBV5-1 and TRBJ2-3; no firm D call. This CDR3 spans 16 amino acids. Germline-derived CDR1 and CDR2 are SGHRS and YFSETQ. V lost 0 bases and J 3 bases, leaving 14 bases between the germline ends. The CDR3 is CASSLEADLVTDTQYF. The CDR3 DNA reads as TGCGCCAGCAGCTTGGAGGCAGATTTGGTGACAGATACGCAGTATTTT.

This chain uses TRBV5-1 with TRBJ2-7, with 8 bases aligning to TRBD2. This CDR3 has 15 residues. Germline assignment: CDR1 SGHRS and CDR2 YFSETQ. With V trimmed by 1 base and J by 0 bases, 3 bases remained unmatched. The CDR3 loop reads CASSLFAGGSYEQYF. Written as DNA, the CDR3 is TGCGCCAGCAGCTTGTTTGCGGGGGGCTCCTACGAGCAGTACTTC. Drawing the rest from reference TRBV5-1 and TRBJ2-7, the complete variable domain is KAGVTQTPRYLIKTRGQQVTLSCSPISGHRSVSWYQQTPGQGLQFLFEYFSETQRNKGNFPGRFSGRQFSNSRSEMNVSTLELGDSALYLCASSLFAGGSYEQYFGPGTRLTVT.

In its sample, this clonotype was seen a few times. In nucleotides, the CDR3 is TGTGCCAGCAGCTTAGGCATCCTAGCGGGAGGCAATGAGCAGTTCTTC. This codes for CASSLGILAGGNEQFF. This chain links TRBV7-6 with TRBJ2-1, with 11 nucleotides matching TRBD2. CDR3 length equals 16 residues. V lost 1 base and J lost 6; bases outside the gene matches: 5. Germline CDR1 reads SGHVS; CDR2 reads FNYEAQ. The entire variable domain, with the rest obtained from reference TRBV7-6 and TRBJ2-1, is as follows: GAGVSQSPRYKVTKRGQDVALRCDPISGHVSLYWYRQALGQGPEFLTYFNYEAQQDKSGLPNDRFSAERPEGSISTLTIQRTEQRDSAMYRCASSLGILAGGNEQFFGPGTRLTVL.